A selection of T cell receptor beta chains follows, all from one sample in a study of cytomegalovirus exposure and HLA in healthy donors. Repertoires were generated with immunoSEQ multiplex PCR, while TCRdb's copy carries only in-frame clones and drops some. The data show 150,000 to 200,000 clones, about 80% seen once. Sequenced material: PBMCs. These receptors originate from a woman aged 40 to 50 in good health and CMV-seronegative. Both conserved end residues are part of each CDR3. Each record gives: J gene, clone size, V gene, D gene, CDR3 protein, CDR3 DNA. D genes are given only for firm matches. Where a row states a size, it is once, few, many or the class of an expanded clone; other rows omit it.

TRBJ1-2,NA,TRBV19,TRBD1,CASSTDREGGYTF,TGTGCCAGTAGTACGGACAGGGAAGGCGGCTACACCTTC
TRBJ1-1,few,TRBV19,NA,CASSHRVSSNTEAFF,TGTGCCAGTAGTCACAGGGTCTCATCCAACACTGAAGCTTTCTTT
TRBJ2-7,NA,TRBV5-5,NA,CASSLLTETLYEQYF,TGTGCCAGCAGCCTGTTGACAGAGACCCTCTACGAGCAGTACTTC
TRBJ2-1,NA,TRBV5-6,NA,CASSLGLWGNSYNEQFF,TGTGCCAGCAGCCTAGGACTTTGGGGTAACAGTTACAATGAGCAGTTCTTC
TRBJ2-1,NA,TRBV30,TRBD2,CAWRLGSGSYNEQFF,TGTGCCTGGAGGCTGGGGAGCGGGAGTTACAATGAGCAGTTCTTC
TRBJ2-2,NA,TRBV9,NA,CASSVALAGELFF,TGTGCCAGCAGCGTAGCACTGGCCGGGGAGCTGTTTTTT
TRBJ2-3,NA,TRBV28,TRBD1,CASSRPGQGATDTQYF,TGTGCCAGCAGTCGTCCGGGACAGGGGGCAACAGATACGCAGTATTTT
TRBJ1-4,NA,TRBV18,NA,CASSPGQGLSEKLFF,TGTGCCAGCTCACCAGGGCAGGGATTAAGCGAAAAACTGTTTTTT
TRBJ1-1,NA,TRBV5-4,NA,CASSPGLYTEAFF,TGTGCCAGCAGCCCAGGGTTGTACACTGAAGCTTTCTTT
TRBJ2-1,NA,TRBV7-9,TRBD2,CASSLVAGGRDEQFF,TGTGCCAGCAGCTTAGTAGCGGGAGGGCGCGATGAGCAGTTCTTC
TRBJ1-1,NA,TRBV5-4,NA,CASSVQGDGTEAFF,TGTGCCAGCAGCGTTCAGGGCGATGGCACTGAAGCTTTCTTT
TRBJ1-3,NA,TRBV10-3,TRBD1,CAISAGQGGNTIYF,TGTGCCATCAGTGCGGGACAGGGTGGAAACACCATATATTTT
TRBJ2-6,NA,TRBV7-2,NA,CASSLVGLTGANVLTF,TGTGCCAGCAGCTTAGTAGGACTCACTGGGGCCAACGTCCTGACTTTC
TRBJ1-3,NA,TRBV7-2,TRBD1,CASRAPGTGSGNTIYF,TGTGCCAGCAGGGCACCCGGGACAGGGTCTGGAAACACCATATATTTT
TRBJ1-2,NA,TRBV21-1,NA,CASSIARQLNYGYTF,TGTGCCAGCAGCATAGCCCGCCAGTTAAACTATGGCTACACCTTC
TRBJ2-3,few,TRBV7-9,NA,CASKIVGTDTQYF,TGTGCCAGCAAGATAGTCGGGACAGATACGCAGTATTTT
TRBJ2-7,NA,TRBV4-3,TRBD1,CASSQGEGQGVSSYEQYF,TGCGCCAGCAGCCAGGGGGAGGGACAGGGGGTCAGTTCCTACGAGCAGTACTTC
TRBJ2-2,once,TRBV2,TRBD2,CASSQTGGVGGELFF,TGTGCCAGCTCTCAGACGGGGGGAGTCGGCGGGGAGCTGTTTTTT
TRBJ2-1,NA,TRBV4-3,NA,CASSQDTPHYFNEQFF,TGCGCCAGCAGCCAAGATACCCCTCACTACTTTAATGAGCAGTTCTTC
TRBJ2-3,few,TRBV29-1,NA,CSTPGNNTDTQYF,TGCAGCACTCCGGGGAATAACACAGATACGCAGTATTTT
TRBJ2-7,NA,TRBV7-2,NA,CASSLNAPGNSYEQYF,TGTGCCAGCAGCTTAAATGCTCCAGGGAACTCCTACGAGCAGTACTTC
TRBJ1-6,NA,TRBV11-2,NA,CASSLERDSPLHF,TGTGCCAGCAGCTTAGAACGCGATTCACCCCTCCACTTT
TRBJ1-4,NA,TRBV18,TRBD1,CASSPDRHEKLFF,TGTGCCAGCTCACCGGACAGGCATGAAAAACTGTTTTTT
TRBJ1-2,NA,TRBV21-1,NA,CASSKEGERPRAYYGYTF,TGTGCCAGCAGCAAAGAGGGTGAAAGACCGAGGGCTTACTATGGCTACACCTTC
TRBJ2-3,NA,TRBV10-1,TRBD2,CASRTSGRFLATDTQYF,TGCGCCAGCAGAACTAGCGGGAGATTCTTGGCCACAGATACGCAGTATTTT
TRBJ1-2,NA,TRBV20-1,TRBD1,CSADREDGYTF,TGCAGTGCTGACAGGGAGGATGGCTACACCTTC
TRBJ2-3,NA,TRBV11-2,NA,CASSFPSTDTQYF,TGTGCCAGCAGCTTTCCTAGCACAGATACGCAGTATTTT
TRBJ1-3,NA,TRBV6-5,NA,CASSLQGDRNTIYF,TGTGCCAGCAGCTTACAGGGTGATAGAAACACCATATATTTT
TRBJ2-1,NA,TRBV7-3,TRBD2,CATRTSGSNEQFF,TGTGCCACCCGGACTAGCGGGAGCAATGAGCAGTTCTTC
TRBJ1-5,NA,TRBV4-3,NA,CASSYSRGEGQPQHF,TGCGCCAGCAGTTATTCTAGAGGGGAGGGGCAGCCCCAGCATTTT